This T cell receptor (beta chain) was sequenced for a study of beta chain features in type 1 diabetes. Findings of the study overall: All four CD4+ subsets from Type 1 diabetes patients carried moderately but significantly shorter TCRB CDR3s. For type 1 diabetes patients, VDJ junctions showed fewer insertions and more deletions.

As to this clone: The target antigen is unknown.

Based on CD45RO/CCR7/CD25/CD127/CD95/CD27, CD4+ regulatory, stem cell-like memory, naive and central memory cells were sorted. Every isolated RNA sample was fully reverse transcribed, so sequencing captured expressed TCRB transcripts. Here immunoSEQ multiplex PCR was the method, and the copy in TCRdb shows in-frame clones only, minus some. The table includes around 46,000 clones, 35% to 55% detected once. The sequenced material came from stem cell memory CD4+ T cells from blood. The TCR originated in a man aged 25 to 40 with type 1 diabetes.

The CDR3, as DNA: TGTGCCAGCAGCCTGACAGGGTCCACCGGGGAGCTGTTTTTT. Its protein product is CASSLTGSTGELFF. The V call is TRBV11-2, the J call TRBJ2-2; 7 bases are shared with TRBD1. Germline V gene data show CDR1 as SGHAT and CDR2 as FQNNGV. The V and J ends lost 5 bases and 4 bases, in that order; junction bases with no gene match: 4. The CDR3 has 14 amino acids. The whole variable domain, filled in from reference TRBV11-2 and TRBJ2-2, reads EAGVAQSPRYKIIEKRQSVAFWCNPISGHATLYWYQQILGQGPKLLIQFQNNGVVDDSQLPKDRFSAERLKGVDSTLKIQPAKLEDSAVYLCASSLTGSTGELFFGEGSRLTVL.